This TCR beta chain was profiled in a study of neurological immune-mediated disorders. Turning to the study itself: For the approximately 35 multiple sclerosis patients, the disease was relapsing-remitting in about 30 and secondary progressive in 3. Findings and limits, study-wide: Private repertoires in all groups were suggested by the finding that expanded clones across subjects shared no CDR3 amino acid sequences.

The unsorted libraries were prepared from 2 million PBMCs (stored at -80 C). The table lists this clonotype with many counts. Antigen: not known. TCRdb re-called the 5' RACE reads with MiXCR, one entry per CDR3 protein. The sample gives 90,000 to 100,000 distinct CDR3 sequences, roughly 3.5% of which show up once; roughly 6% is in the top ten. This clonotype was obtained from a woman between 18 and 29 years old with multiple sclerosis. The sequenced material came from PBMCs.

The CDR3 region is CSARGAGFDKNIQYF. DNA for the CDR3: TGCAGTGCTAGGGGGGCCGGTTTTGACAAAAACATTCAGTACTTC. The V gene is TRBV20-1, the J gene TRBJ2-4; the D gene is possibly TRBD1 (6 bases). CDR3 length: 15 amino acids. Germline V gene sequence: CDR1 DFQATT, CDR2 SNEGSKA (reference sequence). Trimming removed 3 bases from V and 3 bases from J, with 15 bases in between.